The next 9 T cell receptor beta chains were all read from a single sample in a study of cytomegalovirus exposure and HLA in healthy donors. The PCR used 60 Vbeta and 13 Jbeta primers. Sequenced by immunoSEQ multiplex PCR; TCRdb stores in-frame clones only, minus some. The sample has about 160,000 clones; roughly 85% are singletons. Sequencing used PBMCs. The receptors stem from a woman between 45 and 65 years old in good health and CMV-seropositive.

This clone was found a few times. The chain is built from TRBV5-6 and TRBJ1-2; TRBD1 matches at 9 bases. The CDR3 is 14 amino acids. CDR1 is SGHDT and CDR2 is YYEEEE in the germline V gene. Germline trimming cut 4 bases from V and 6 bases from J; bases unmatched to any gene: 7. This CDR3 reads CASSGKQGAHGYTF. The CDR3 DNA is TGTGCCAGCAGCGGAAAACAGGGGGCGCATGGCTACACCTTC.

This rearrangement joins TRBV2 to TRBJ2-2; 12 nucleotides align to TRBD2. Germline trimming cut 7 bases from V and 5 bases from J; bases unmatched to any gene: 2. CDR1 and CDR2 (germline): SNHLY, FYNNEI. This CDR3 contains 14 residues. The CDR3 nucleotides are TGTGCCAGCACTAGCGGGGGGGAAACCGGGGAGCTGTTTTTT. Its translation is CASTSGGETGELFF.

This chain connects TRBV2 to TRBJ2-7; the D gene is possibly TRBD2 (5 bases). In germline, CDR1 is SNHLY, CDR2 FYNNEI. Trimming took off 7 bases at V and 6 bases at J, with 10 bases between the two ends. The CDR3 contains 11 residues. The CDR3 sequence: CASTLGSEQYF. CDR3 DNA: TGTGCCAGCACGCTAGGGAGCGAGCAGTACTTC.

This chain connects TRBV10-2 to TRBJ2-7, with D unclear. Germline CDR1 WSHSY, CDR2 SAAADI. The CDR3 has 11 residues. V gave up 7 bases and J gave up 3 bases, with 7 bases separating them. CDR3 residues: CASKTLYEQYF. The DNA for the CDR3 is TGCGCCAGCAAGACACTCTACGAGCAGTACTTC.

V gene TRBV7-9 combines with J gene TRBJ2-2; unclear D gene. CDR1 and CDR2 from the germline V gene are SEHNR and FQNEAQ (reference sequence). Trimming took off 4 bases at V and 4 bases at J, with 13 bases between the two ends. The CDR3 consists of 15 residues. The CDR3 is CASSSPLAGTGELFF. In nucleotides, the CDR3 is TGTGCCAGCAGCTCCCCCCTTGCCGGCACCGGGGAGCTGTTTTTT.

This clone was seen a single time. The chain employs TRBV5-4 and TRBJ2-5; D is undetermined. Germline V gene data show CDR1 as SGHNT and CDR2 as YYREEE (reference sequence). Trimming stripped 4 bases from V and 3 bases from J, with 13 bases between. The CDR3 sequence is 14 residues long. The CDR3 DNA reads TGTGCCAGCAGCATTCGACAATACAAAGAGACCCAGTACTTC. The encoded protein is CASSIRQYKETQYF.

This chain joins TRBV4-1 and TRBJ2-5; 10 nucleotides line up with TRBD2. The germline V gene encodes CDR1 MGHRA and CDR2 YSYEKL. The junction had 5 bases not matched to a gene; V was cut back by 6 bases and J by 4 bases. This CDR3 has 14 residues. The chain's CDR3 is CASRKRLAGETQYF. As DNA, the CDR3 is TGCGCCAGCAGAAAGAGACTAGCGGGAGAGACCCAGTACTTC.

This clone was detected only a few times. The chain employs TRBV5-1 and TRBJ1-3; weak D call: TRBD1 (5 bases). The CDR3 covers 15 residues. V was shortened by 3 bases and J by 3 bases, with 13 bases between the two germline ends. From germline, CDR1 is SGHRS and CDR2 YFSETQ. CDR3 sequence: CASSSGGGDGNTIYF. The CDR3 coding sequence is TGCGCCAGCAGCTCCGGTGGGGGGGATGGAAACACCATATATTTT. The entire variable domain, with the rest obtained from reference TRBV5-1 and TRBJ1-3, is as follows: KAGVTQTPRYLIKTRGQQVTLSCSPISGHRSVSWYQQTPGQGLQFLFEYFSETQRNKGNFPGRFSGRQFSNSRSEMNVSTLELGDSALYLCASSSGGGDGNTIYFGEGSWLTVV.

This clone has only a few counts. The genes are TRBV4-1 and TRBJ2-1; 9 nucleotides align to TRBD1. The germline V gene has CDR1 MGHRA and CDR2 YSYEKL. The CDR3 contains 17 residues. Germline trimming cut 2 bases from V and 7 bases from J; bases unmatched to any gene: 12. The CDR3 sequence: CASSQSLNRGRKNEQFF. CDR3 sequence (DNA): TGCGCCAGCAGCCAAAGTCTAAACAGGGGGCGGAAGAATGAGCAGTTCTTC.